This T cell receptor (beta chain) was found in a study of PD-L1 blockade in urothelial cancer. V lost 3 bases, J lost 9 bases, and 14 bases lay in between. CDR3 size: 14 residues. Germline V lookup: CDR1 SGHTA, CDR2 FQGTGA. Assay: immunoSEQ multiplex PCR; the TCRdb copy retains only in-frame clones and omits some. The table lists fewer than 40,000 clones, just over 90% of them singletons. Documented time point: pretreatment peripheral blood. This clonotype originated in a woman aged 55-69 years with urothelial cancer. The chain joins TRBV7-3 to TRBJ2-2, with a possible D match to TRBD2 (7 bases). Source: PBMCs, taken around atezolizumab (anti-PD-L1) treatment. The CDR3 here is CASSFRGAARELFF. DNA for the CDR3: TGTGCCAGCAGCTTCCGGGGGGCGGCCCGGGAGCTGTTTTTT.